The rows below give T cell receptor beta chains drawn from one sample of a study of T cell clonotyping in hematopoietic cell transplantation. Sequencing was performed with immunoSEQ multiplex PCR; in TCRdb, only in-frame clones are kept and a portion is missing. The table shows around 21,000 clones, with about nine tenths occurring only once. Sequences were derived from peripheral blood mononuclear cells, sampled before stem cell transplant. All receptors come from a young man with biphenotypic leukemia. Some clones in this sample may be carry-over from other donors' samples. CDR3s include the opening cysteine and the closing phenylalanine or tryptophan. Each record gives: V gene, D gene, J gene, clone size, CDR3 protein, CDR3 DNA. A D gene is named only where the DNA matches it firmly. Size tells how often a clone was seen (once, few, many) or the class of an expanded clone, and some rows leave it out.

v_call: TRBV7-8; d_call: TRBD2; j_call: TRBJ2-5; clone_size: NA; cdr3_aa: CASSLGLAGPLLTQETQYF; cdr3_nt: TGTGCCAGCAGCTTAGGACTAGCGGGGCCGCTCCTCACTCAAGAGACCCAGTACTTC
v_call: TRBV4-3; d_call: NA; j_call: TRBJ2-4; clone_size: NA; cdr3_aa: CASSQDGIGNIQYF; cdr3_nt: TGCGCCAGCAGCCAAGACGGAATCGGGAACATTCAGTACTTC
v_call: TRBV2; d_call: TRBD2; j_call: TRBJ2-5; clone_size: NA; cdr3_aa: CASRERGVPETQYF; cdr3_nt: TGTGCCAGCAGGGAGCGGGGGGTTCCAGAGACCCAGTACTTC
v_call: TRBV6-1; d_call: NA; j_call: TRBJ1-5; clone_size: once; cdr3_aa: CASSRRDNSAPQHF; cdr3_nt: TGTGCCAGCAGTAGGCGGGACAACTCGGCACCCCAGCATTTT
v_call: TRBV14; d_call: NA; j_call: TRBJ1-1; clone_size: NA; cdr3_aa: CASSLERNTEAFF; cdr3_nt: TGTGCCAGCAGCCTGGAGCGGAACACTGAAGCTTTCTTT
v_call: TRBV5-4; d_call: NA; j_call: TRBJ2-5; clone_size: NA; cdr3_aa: CASSLLGYPQETQYF; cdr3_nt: TGTGCCAGCAGCTTGCTGGGCTACCCCCAAGAGACCCAGTACTTC
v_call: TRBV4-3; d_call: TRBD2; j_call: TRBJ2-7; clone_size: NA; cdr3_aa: CASSQTTSGFVYEQYF; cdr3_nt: TGCGCCAGCAGCCAAACGACTAGCGGGTTTGTTTACGAGCAGTACTTC
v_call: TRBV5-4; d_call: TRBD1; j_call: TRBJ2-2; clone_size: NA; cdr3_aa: CASSFGLNTGGGGELFF; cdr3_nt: TGTGCCAGCAGCTTCGGCCTCAACACAGGGGGCGGCGGGGAGCTGTTTTTT
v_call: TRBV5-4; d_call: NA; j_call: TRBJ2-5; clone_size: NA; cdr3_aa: CASSLPERTKYF; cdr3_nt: TGTGCCAGCAGCTTGCCCGAAAGGACGAAGTACTTC
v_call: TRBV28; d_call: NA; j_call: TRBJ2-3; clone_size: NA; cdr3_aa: CASSPSGPLGDTQYF; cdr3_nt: TGTGCCAGCAGTCCATCTGGCCCCTTGGGAGATACGCAGTATTTT
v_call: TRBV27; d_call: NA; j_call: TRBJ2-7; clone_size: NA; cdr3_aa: CAVRAVDEQYF; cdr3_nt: TGTGCCGTCAGGGCAGTCGACGAGCAGTACTTC
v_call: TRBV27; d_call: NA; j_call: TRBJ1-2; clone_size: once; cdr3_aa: CASSSKLAGDRYNYGYTF; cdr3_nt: TGTGCCAGCAGTTCCAAGCTCGCAGGGGACCGGTATAACTATGGCTACACCTTC
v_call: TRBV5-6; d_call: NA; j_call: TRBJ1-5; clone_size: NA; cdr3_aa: CASSFTGNNQPQHF; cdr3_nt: TGTGCCAGCAGCTTTACAGGGAACAATCAGCCCCAGCATTTT
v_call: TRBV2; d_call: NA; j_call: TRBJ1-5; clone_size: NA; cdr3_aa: CASTAAAYNQPQHF; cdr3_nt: TGTGCCAGCACCGCCGCGGCCTACAATCAGCCCCAGCATTTT
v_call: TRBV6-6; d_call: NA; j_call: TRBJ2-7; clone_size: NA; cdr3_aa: CASSYSRGAGEQYF; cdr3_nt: TGTGCCAGCAGTTACTCTAGGGGGGCCGGCGAGCAGTACTTC
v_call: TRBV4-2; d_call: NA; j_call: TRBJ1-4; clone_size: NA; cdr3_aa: CASSQDTTNEKLFF; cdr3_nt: TGTGCCAGCAGCCAAGACACAACTAATGAAAAACTGTTTTTT
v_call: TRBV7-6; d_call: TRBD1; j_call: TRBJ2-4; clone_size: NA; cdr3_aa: CASSPSGGQGLGKNIQYF; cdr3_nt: TGTGCCAGCAGCCCTAGTGGGGGACAGGGCTTGGGCAAAAACATTCAGTACTTC
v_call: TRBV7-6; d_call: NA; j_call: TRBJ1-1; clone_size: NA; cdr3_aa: CASTQVFREIHTEAFF; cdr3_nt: TGTGCCAGCACTCAAGTGTTTAGAGAAATACACACTGAAGCTTTCTTT
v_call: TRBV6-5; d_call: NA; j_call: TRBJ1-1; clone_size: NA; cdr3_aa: CASSYSTVRHTEAFF; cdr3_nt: TGTGCCAGCAGTTACTCGACAGTACGACACACTGAAGCTTTCTTT
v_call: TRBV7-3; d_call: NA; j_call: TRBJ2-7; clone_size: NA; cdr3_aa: CASSLVGGPTYEQYF; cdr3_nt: TGTGCCAGCAGCTTAGTGGGCGGCCCTACCTACGAGCAGTACTTC
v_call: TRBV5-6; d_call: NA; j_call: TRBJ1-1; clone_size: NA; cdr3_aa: CASSLGQKNTEAFF; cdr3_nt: TGTGCCAGCAGCCTGGGACAAAAGAACACTGAAGCTTTCTTT
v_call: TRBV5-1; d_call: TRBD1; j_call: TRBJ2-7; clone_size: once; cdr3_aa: CASSLAVPTRDRDYEQYF; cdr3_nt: TGCGCCAGCAGCTTGGCCGTGCCGACGCGGGACAGGGACTACGAGCAGTACTTC
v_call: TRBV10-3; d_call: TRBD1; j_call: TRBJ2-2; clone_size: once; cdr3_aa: CAITRDRGQAGELFF; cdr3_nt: TGTGCCATCACTAGAGACAGGGGGCAGGCCGGGGAGCTGTTTTTT
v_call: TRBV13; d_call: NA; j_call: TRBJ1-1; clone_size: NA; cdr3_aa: CASSPQMNTEAFF; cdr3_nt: TGTGCCAGCAGCCCGCAGATGAACACTGAAGCTTTCTTT
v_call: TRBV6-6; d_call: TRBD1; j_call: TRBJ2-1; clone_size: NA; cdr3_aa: CASRGGTGTYNEQFF; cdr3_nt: TGTGCCAGCAGGGGAGGGACAGGGACCTACAATGAGCAGTTCTTC
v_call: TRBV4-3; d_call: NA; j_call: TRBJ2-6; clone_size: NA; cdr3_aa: CASSQVGGVGANVLTF; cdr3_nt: TGCGCCAGCAGCCAAGTAGGAGGGGTAGGGGCCAACGTCCTGACTTTC
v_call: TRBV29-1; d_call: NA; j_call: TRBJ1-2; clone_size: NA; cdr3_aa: CSVERSARRYGYTF; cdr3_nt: TGCAGCGTTGAAAGGTCAGCCCGCCGCTATGGCTACACCTTC
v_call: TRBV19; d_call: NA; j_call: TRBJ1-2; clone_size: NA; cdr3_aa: CASIAGSDHYGYTF; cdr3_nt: TGTGCCAGTATCGCGGGTAGCGATCACTATGGCTACACCTTC
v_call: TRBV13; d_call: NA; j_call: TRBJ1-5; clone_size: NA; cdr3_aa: CASSLGLSQPQHF; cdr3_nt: TGTGCCAGCAGCTTAGGCCTAAGTCAGCCCCAGCATTTT
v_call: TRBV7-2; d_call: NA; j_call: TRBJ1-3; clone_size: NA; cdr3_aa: CASSLGNLLSGNTIYF; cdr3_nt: TGTGCCAGCAGCTTAGGCAACTTACTCTCTGGAAACACCATATATTTT
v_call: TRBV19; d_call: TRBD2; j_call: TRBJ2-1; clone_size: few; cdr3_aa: CASSLAGIHNEQFF; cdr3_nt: TGTGCCAGTTCCCTAGCGGGGATCCACAATGAGCAGTTCTTC
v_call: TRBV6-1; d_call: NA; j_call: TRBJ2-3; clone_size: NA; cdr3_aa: CASSGVRATDTQYF; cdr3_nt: TGTGCCAGCAGTGGGGTAAGGGCGACAGATACGCAGTATTTT
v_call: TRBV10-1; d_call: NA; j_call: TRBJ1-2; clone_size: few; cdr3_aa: CASSERQAYGYTF; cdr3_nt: TGCGCCAGCAGTGAGCGTCAGGCCTATGGCTACACCTTC
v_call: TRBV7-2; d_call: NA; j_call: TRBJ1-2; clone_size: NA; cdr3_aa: CASSLGRGSYGYTF; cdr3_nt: TGTGCCAGCAGCTTAGGACGGGGGTCCTATGGCTACACCTTC
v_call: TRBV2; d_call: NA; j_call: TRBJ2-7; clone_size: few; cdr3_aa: CASRQYEQYF; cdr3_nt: TGTGCCAGCAGACAGTACGAGCAGTACTTC